This TCR beta chain was recovered during a study of technical replicates of blood from a few donors. V lost 5 bases, J lost 2 bases, and 15 bases lay in between. The germline gives CDR1 SGHAT, CDR2 FQNNGV. The CDR3 is 15 residues long. Profiling relied on immunoSEQ multiplex PCR, and the TCRdb table lists in-frame clones only, not all of them. The sample lists some 50,000 clones, 94% seen once, with roughly 0.22% in the top ten. The rearrangement links TRBV11-2 to TRBJ1-2, with a weak D call TRBD1 (6 bases). Sample: T cells isolated from PBMCs. The TCR comes from a human donor in good health. The CDR3 here is CASSTRDTKNYGYTF. The CDR3 coding sequence is TGTGCCAGCAGCACCCGGGACACAAAAAACTATGGCTACACCTTC.